Listed below are T cell receptor beta chains from one sample, sequenced in a study of cytomegalovirus exposure and HLA in healthy donors. The assay was immunoSEQ multiplex PCR, and TCRdb's table has in-frame clones only and misses some. The data hold about 99,000 clones, with about a tenth observed a single time. Sequenced input: PBMCs. The receptors were gathered from a middle-aged man in good health and CMV-seropositive. Both conserved end residues are part of each CDR3. Each record gives: V gene, clone size, D gene, J gene, CDR3 DNA, CDR3 protein. A D gene is named only where the DNA matches it firmly. Clone size is not always given. Where it is, it says once, few, many or a class for expanded clones.

v_gene: TRBV2
abundance: few
d_gene: .
j_gene: TRBJ2-3
CDR3nt: TGTGCCAGCAGTGAAGGGACAGTAAGCACAGATACGCAGTATTTT
CDR3aa: CASSEGTVSTDTQYF

v_gene: TRBV4-1
abundance: few
d_gene: .
j_gene: TRBJ2-3
CDR3nt: TGCGCCAGCACCGGGGGAGATACGCAGTATTTT
CDR3aa: CASTGGDTQYF

v_gene: TRBV14
abundance: few
d_gene: TRBD2
j_gene: TRBJ2-1
CDR3nt: TGTGCCAGCAGCCAAGATCTCGGACTAGCAAAGGATGAGCAGTTCTTC
CDR3aa: CASSQDLGLAKDEQFF

v_gene: TRBV5-6
abundance: .
d_gene: .
j_gene: TRBJ2-1
CDR3nt: TGTGCCAGCAGCTTATCTCCTAGCTCCTACAATGAGCAGTTCTTC
CDR3aa: CASSLSPSSYNEQFF

v_gene: TRBV5-4
abundance: once
d_gene: .
j_gene: TRBJ2-7
CDR3nt: TGTGCCAGCAGCGGAGGGCGCTCGTCGGTCGAGCAGTACTTC
CDR3aa: CASSGGRSSVEQYF

v_gene: TRBV9
abundance: many
d_gene: TRBD2
j_gene: TRBJ2-3
CDR3nt: TGTGCCAGCAGCACCTTAGCGGGAGGGGCAGATACGCAGTATTTT
CDR3aa: CASSTLAGGADTQYF

v_gene: TRBV19
abundance: .
d_gene: TRBD2
j_gene: TRBJ2-1
CDR3nt: TGTGCCAGTAAATTCAGTCGGGAGGGCCGGGATGAGCAGTTCTTC
CDR3aa: CASKFSREGRDEQFF

v_gene: TRBV18
abundance: .
d_gene: TRBD2
j_gene: TRBJ2-1
CDR3nt: TGTGCCAGCTCCCCGGGACTAGCGGGAGCTTGGGAGCAGTTCTTC
CDR3aa: CASSPGLAGAWEQFF

v_gene: TRBV9
abundance: .
d_gene: TRBD2
j_gene: TRBJ2-1
CDR3nt: TGTGCCAGCAGCGGGCTAGCGGGAGGGACTAATGAGCAGTTCTTC
CDR3aa: CASSGLAGGTNEQFF

v_gene: TRBV6-1
abundance: many
d_gene: TRBD1
j_gene: TRBJ1-4
CDR3nt: TGTGCCAGCAGAGCCTCCGGGACAGGGAATGAAAAACTGTTTTTT
CDR3aa: CASRASGTGNEKLFF

v_gene: TRBV27
abundance: .
d_gene: .
j_gene: TRBJ2-2
CDR3nt: TGTGCCAGCAGTTTATGGCGGACCGGGGAGCTGTTTTTT
CDR3aa: CASSLWRTGELFF

v_gene: TRBV19
abundance: few
d_gene: TRBD1
j_gene: TRBJ1-5
CDR3nt: TGTGCCAGTAGTCCACAGGGGGGCAATCAGCCCCAGCATTTT
CDR3aa: CASSPQGGNQPQHF

v_gene: TRBV6-6
abundance: .
d_gene: TRBD1
j_gene: TRBJ2-5
CDR3nt: TGTGCCAGCATACGCGGGACAGGCGGGTACCAAGAGACCCAGTACTTC
CDR3aa: CASIRGTGGYQETQYF

v_gene: TRBV27
abundance: .
d_gene: .
j_gene: TRBJ2-3
CDR3nt: TGTGCCAGCAGTCCAGGCACAGCTAGCACAGATACGCAGTATTTT
CDR3aa: CASSPGTASTDTQYF

v_gene: TRBV6-6
abundance: .
d_gene: .
j_gene: TRBJ1-4
CDR3nt: TGTGCCAGCCGGGGAGAAAAACTGTTTTTT
CDR3aa: CASRGEKLFF

v_gene: TRBV4-1
abundance: .
d_gene: TRBD1
j_gene: TRBJ2-7
CDR3nt: TGCGCCAGCAGACCCGAGGGCGGGACAGGGACCTACGAGCAGTACTTC
CDR3aa: CASRPEGGTGTYEQYF

v_gene: TRBV5-1
abundance: few
d_gene: TRBD1
j_gene: TRBJ2-2
CDR3nt: TGCGCCAGCAGCGTTACAGGGGGAAACACCGGGGAGCTGTTTTTT
CDR3aa: CASSVTGGNTGELFF

v_gene: TRBV13
abundance: few
d_gene: .
j_gene: TRBJ2-7
CDR3nt: TGTGCCAGCAGCTTAGTGGGTCCCCGGGGAAATTCCTACGAGCAGTACTTC
CDR3aa: CASSLVGPRGNSYEQYF

v_gene: TRBV6-1
abundance: .
d_gene: .
j_gene: TRBJ2-5
CDR3nt: TGTGCCAGCAGTGAAAGGAGGCAGGTCCAAGAGACCCAGTACTTC
CDR3aa: CASSERRQVQETQYF

v_gene: TRBV15
abundance: few
d_gene: .
j_gene: TRBJ2-1
CDR3nt: TGTGCCACCAGCAGAGATTTGACTAGTTTGTACAATGAGCAGTTCTTC
CDR3aa: CATSRDLTSLYNEQFF

v_gene: TRBV7-9
abundance: few
d_gene: TRBD1
j_gene: TRBJ1-1
CDR3nt: TGTGCCCTGACAGGGCTCACTGAAGCTTTCTTT
CDR3aa: CALTGLTEAFF

v_gene: TRBV2
abundance: .
d_gene: TRBD1
j_gene: TRBJ2-7
CDR3nt: TGTGCCAGCATCCCGGGACAGGGCGTCGACGAGCAGTACTTC
CDR3aa: CASIPGQGVDEQYF

v_gene: TRBV7-3
abundance: few
d_gene: TRBD1
j_gene: TRBJ2-2
CDR3nt: TGTGCCAGCAGCCGAGGGGACAGTCGGAACACCGGGGAGCTGTTTTTT
CDR3aa: CASSRGDSRNTGELFF

v_gene: TRBV15
abundance: few
d_gene: .
j_gene: TRBJ2-5
CDR3nt: TGTGCCACCAGCCAGGGATTGGGACAAGAGACCCAGTACTTC
CDR3aa: CATSQGLGQETQYF

v_gene: TRBV9
abundance: few
d_gene: .
j_gene: TRBJ2-3
CDR3nt: TGTGCCAGCAGCGTAGAGCCGTATTTT
CDR3aa: CASSVEPYF

v_gene: TRBV28
abundance: many
d_gene: TRBD1
j_gene: TRBJ1-1
CDR3nt: TGTGCCAGCCGAGGACAGGGGAACCAGGAAGCTTTCTTT
CDR3aa: CASRGQGNQEAFF

v_gene: TRBV4-3
abundance: .
d_gene: .
j_gene: TRBJ1-2
CDR3nt: TGCGCCAGCAGCCAAGACTGGACAGCGGACTACTATGGCTACACCTTC
CDR3aa: CASSQDWTADYYGYTF

v_gene: TRBV13
abundance: .
d_gene: TRBD2
j_gene: TRBJ2-1
CDR3nt: TGTGCCAGCAGCTTAGGATCTAGCGGGATCTCCAATGAGCAGTTCTTC
CDR3aa: CASSLGSSGISNEQFF

v_gene: TRBV4-1
abundance: .
d_gene: TRBD2
j_gene: TRBJ2-2
CDR3nt: TGCGCCAGCAGCCAGGCGAGCGGGAGGCACACCGGGGAGCTGTTTTTT
CDR3aa: CASSQASGRHTGELFF

v_gene: TRBV5-6
abundance: few
d_gene: .
j_gene: TRBJ1-1
CDR3nt: TGTGCCAGCAGCTTGGTGGGGAGGACTGAAGCTTTCTTT
CDR3aa: CASSLVGRTEAFF